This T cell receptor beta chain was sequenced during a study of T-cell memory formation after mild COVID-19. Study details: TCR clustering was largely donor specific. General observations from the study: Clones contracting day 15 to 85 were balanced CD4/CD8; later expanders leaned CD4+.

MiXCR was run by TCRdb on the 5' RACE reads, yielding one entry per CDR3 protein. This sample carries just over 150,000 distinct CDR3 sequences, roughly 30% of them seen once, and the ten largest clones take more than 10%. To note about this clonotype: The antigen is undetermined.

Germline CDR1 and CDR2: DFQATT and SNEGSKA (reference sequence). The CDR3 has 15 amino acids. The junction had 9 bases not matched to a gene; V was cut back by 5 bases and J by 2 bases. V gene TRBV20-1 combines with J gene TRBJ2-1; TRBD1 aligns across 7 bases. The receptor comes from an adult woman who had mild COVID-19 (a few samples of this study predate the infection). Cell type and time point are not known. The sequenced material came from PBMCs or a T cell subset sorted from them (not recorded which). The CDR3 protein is CSARKEGGAYNEQFF. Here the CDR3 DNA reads TGCAGTGCTCGAAAGGAAGGGGGCGCCTACAATGAGCAGTTCTTC.